This T cell receptor beta chain was identified during a study of blood T cell repertoires in COVID-19. In the study overall: T cells, B-cell-depleted T cells, or PBMCs provided the cDNA or gDNA that served as material.

Enrolment of Seattle patients took place during active infection, and they were followed longitudinally. Authors' data handling: Reference gene primer amplification gave estimated nucleated cell counts. This table comes from immunoSEQ multiplex PCR, and its TCRdb copy is limited to in-frame clones, with some not included. Clone size and the V and J calls come from that table; the DNA yielded D and trimming. The profile shows about 160,000 clones, 80% to 90% of them singletons. CDR1 is SGHNT, CDR2 YYREEE, per germline (reference sequence). V gave up 0 bases and J gave up 4 bases; unmatched junction bases: 9. The CDR3 covers 16 residues.

This sequence originates from a woman between 45 and 60 years old with COVID-19, enrolled during active disease. Sequencing used peripheral blood. The chain recombines TRBV5-4 with TRBJ1-1, with 7 nucleotides matching TRBD1. The CDR3 loop reads CASSLVIGGGFTEAFF. CDR3 coding DNA: TGTGCCAGCAGCTTGGTTATTGGAGGGGGCTTCACTGAAGCTTTCTTT.